This T cell receptor beta chain was obtained from a study of kidney transplant recipient with SARS-CoV-2 infection. A single record per CDR3 protein comes from TCRdb applying MiXCR to the reads. The sample records under 300,000 distinct CDR3 sequences, under 30% being singletons. Germline CDR1 and CDR2: MNHEY and SVGEGT. The CDR3 extends over 17 amino acids. Trimming took 0 bases from V and 2 from J; bases not matched to a gene: 8. This clonotype has a handful of counts. This sequence was found in a young adult male patient who had COVID-19 and was a kidney transplant recipient. Some of these T cells may belong to the graft donor. V gene TRBV6-2 or TRBV6-3 combines with J gene TRBJ2-3; TRBD2 aligns across 7 bases. Sequencing used a blood sample, obtained at baseline and between days 110 and 120 from a kidney transplant recipient. As DNA, the CDR3 is TGTGCCAGCAGTTACTCTCCTCTAGCGGAACCCACAGATACGCAGTATTTT. It translates to CASSYSPLAEPTDTQYF.